Described below is a single TCR beta chain sequence and its context. The data are from a study of lymphopenia after photon versus proton radiotherapy. The method was immunoSEQ multiplex PCR; TCRdb's version includes in-frame clones alone and lacks a portion of them. The sample holds 67,000 or so clones; about nine tenths are singletons and the top ten take about 10%. This receptor was obtained from an elderly man with esophageal cancer. The starting material was peripheral blood, obtained from a patient treated with proton-based radiotherapy.

Here the CDR3 reads CASSWDRTSNEKLFF. CDR3 in DNA: TGCGCCAGCAGCTGGGACAGGACCTCTAATGAAAAACTGTTTTTT. The rearrangement uses TRBV5-1 and TRBJ1-4, with 8 bases identical to TRBD1. The V and J ends lost 3 bases and 3 bases, in that order; junction bases with no gene match: 4. CDR1 and CDR2 from the germline V gene are SGHRS and YFSETQ. The CDR3 sequence is 15 residues long.